This T cell receptor beta chain was found in a study of blood T cell repertoires in COVID-19. The assay was immunoSEQ multiplex PCR, and TCRdb's table has in-frame clones only and misses some. The table lists 190,000 or so clones, around 78% of them singletons. The germline gives CDR1 MNHNS, CDR2 SASEGT. V lost 3 bases to trimming and J lost 11 bases, with 16 bases between them. The CDR3 consists of 13 residues. The V call is TRBV6-1, the J call TRBJ1-1; D perhaps matches TRBD1 (6 bases). The material sequenced was peripheral blood. The receptor's source is a woman of 80 years or more with active or convalescent COVID-19. The CDR3 loop is CASSEDFRGAAFF. The CDR3 bases are TGTGCCAGCAGTGAGGATTTTCGGGGGGCTGCTTTCTTT.